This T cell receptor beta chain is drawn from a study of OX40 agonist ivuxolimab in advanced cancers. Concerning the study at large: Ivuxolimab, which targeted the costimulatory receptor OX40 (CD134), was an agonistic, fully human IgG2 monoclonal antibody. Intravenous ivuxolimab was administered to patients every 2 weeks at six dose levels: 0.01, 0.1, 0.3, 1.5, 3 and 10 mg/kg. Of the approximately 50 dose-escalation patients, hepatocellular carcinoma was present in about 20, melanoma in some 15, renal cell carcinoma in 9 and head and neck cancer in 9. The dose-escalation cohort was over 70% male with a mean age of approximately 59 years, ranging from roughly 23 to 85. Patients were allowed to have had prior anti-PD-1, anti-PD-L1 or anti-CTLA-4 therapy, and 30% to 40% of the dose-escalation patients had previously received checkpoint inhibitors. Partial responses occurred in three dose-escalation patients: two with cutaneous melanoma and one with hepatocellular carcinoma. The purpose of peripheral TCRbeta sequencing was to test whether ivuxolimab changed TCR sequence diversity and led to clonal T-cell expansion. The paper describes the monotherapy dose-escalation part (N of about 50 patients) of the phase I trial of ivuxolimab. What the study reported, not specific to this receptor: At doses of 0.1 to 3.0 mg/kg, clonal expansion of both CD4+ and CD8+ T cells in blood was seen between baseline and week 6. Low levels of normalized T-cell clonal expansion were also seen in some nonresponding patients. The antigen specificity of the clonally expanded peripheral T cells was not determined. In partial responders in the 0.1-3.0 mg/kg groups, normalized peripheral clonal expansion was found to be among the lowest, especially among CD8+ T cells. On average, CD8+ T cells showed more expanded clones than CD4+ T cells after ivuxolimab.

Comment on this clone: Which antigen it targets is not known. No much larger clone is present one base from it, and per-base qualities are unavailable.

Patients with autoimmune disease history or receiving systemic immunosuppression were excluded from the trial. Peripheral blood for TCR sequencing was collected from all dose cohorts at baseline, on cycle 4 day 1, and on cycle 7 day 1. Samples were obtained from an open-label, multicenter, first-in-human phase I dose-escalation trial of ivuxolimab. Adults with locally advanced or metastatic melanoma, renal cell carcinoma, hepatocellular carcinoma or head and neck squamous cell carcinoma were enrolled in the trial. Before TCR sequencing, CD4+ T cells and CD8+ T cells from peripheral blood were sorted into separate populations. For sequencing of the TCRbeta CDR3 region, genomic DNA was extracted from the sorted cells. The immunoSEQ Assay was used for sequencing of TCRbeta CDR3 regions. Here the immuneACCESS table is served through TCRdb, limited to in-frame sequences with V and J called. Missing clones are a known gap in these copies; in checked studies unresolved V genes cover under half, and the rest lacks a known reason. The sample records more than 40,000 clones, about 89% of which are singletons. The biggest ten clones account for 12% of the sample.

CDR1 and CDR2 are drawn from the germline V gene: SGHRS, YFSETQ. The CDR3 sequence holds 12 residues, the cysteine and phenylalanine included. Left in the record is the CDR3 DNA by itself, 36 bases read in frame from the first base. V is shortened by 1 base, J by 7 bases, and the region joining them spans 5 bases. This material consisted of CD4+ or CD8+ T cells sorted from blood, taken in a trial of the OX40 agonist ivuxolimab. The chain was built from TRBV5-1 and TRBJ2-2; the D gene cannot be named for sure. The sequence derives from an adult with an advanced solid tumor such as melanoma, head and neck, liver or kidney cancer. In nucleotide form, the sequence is TGCGCCAGCAGCTTGTCTGGCGGGGAGCTGTTTTTT. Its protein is CASSLSGGELFF.